The present TCR beta chain was sequenced within a study of blood T cell repertoires in COVID-19. Study-wide context: The United States, Italy and Spain supplied acute and convalescent COVID-19 samples. The analysed material was cDNA or gDNA that came from T cells, B-cell-depleted T cells, or PBMCs.

The CDR3 runs to 13 residues. The V and J ends lost 6 bases and 7 bases, in that order; junction bases with no gene match: 8. Per the germline V gene, CDR1 is GTSNPN and CDR2 is SVGIG (reference sequence). Assay used: immunoSEQ multiplex PCR; TCRdb lists only in-frame clones, some missing. The sample holds about 240,000 clones, roughly 87% seen once. The specimen was peripheral blood. The origin of this receptor is a man aged 60-69 years who had recovered from COVID-19. The V call is TRBV30, the J call TRBJ1-4; TRBD1 matches 7 bases. In DNA form, the CDR3 reads TGTGCCTGCAACGGACAGGCTGGTGAAAAACTGTTTTTT. This codes for CACNGQAGEKLFF.